The 8 T cell receptor beta chains below come from one sample, sequenced in a study of cytomegalovirus exposure and HLA in healthy donors. Assay: immunoSEQ multiplex PCR; the TCRdb copy retains only in-frame clones and omits some. The data show more than 250,000 clones, 90% seen once. Material for sequencing was PBMCs. The receptors originated from a woman aged 25 to 39 in good health and CMV-seronegative.

The J gene is TRBJ1-1, the V gene TRBV27; tentative D call: TRBD1 (6 bases). This CDR3 comprises 14 residues. The germline V gene has CDR1 MNHEY and CDR2 SMNVEV (reference sequence). V lost 5 bases to trimming and J lost 1 base, with 11 bases between them. CDR3 protein: CASSLGGPNTEAFF. The CDR3 bases are TGTGCCAGCAGTCTAGGGGGTCCGAACACTGAAGCTTTCTTT.

The genes are TRBV28 and TRBJ2-1; D gene ambiguous. The germline V gene has CDR1 MDHEN and CDR2 SYDVKM. Trimming stripped 4 bases from V and 8 bases from J, with 18 bases between. This CDR3 region has 15 residues. In DNA, the CDR3 is TGTGCCAGCAGTTCCCCCGTATATTCTACCGATGAGCAGTTCTTC. Residues: CASSSPVYSTDEQFF. Looking up the rest from reference TRBV28 and TRBJ2-1 gives the full variable domain: DVKVTQSSRYLVKRTGEKVFLECVQDMDHENMFWYRQDPGLGLRLIYFSYDVKMKEKGDIPEGYSVSREKKERFSLILESASTNQTSMYLCASSSPVYSTDEQFFGPGTRLTVL.

The chain is built from TRBV30 and TRBJ1-1, with D tentatively TRBD1 (5 bases). V was clipped by 0 bases and J by 0 bases, with 14 bases between them. The CDR3 is made up of 16 amino acids. Germline V gene sequence: CDR1 GTSNPN, CDR2 SVGIG (reference sequence). The CDR3 loop reads CAWSVGVATLNTEAFF. The CDR3 bases are TGTGCCTGGAGTGTAGGGGTCGCCACTCTGAACACTGAAGCTTTCTTT.

V gene TRBV5-6 combines with J gene TRBJ2-2, with a possible D match to TRBD2 (6 bases). Trimming took off 4 bases at V and 5 bases at J, with 15 bases between the two ends. The length of the CDR3 is 15 residues. From germline, CDR1 is SGHDT and CDR2 YYEEEE. The CDR3 bases are TGTGCCAGCAGCCACCAGGCGGGATTTACCGGGGAGCTGTTTTTT. Translation: CASSHQAGFTGELFF.

CDR3 nucleotide sequence: TGTGCCAGCGGTACCGCAGGAGGGACGGGGGAGCTGTTTTTT. Its protein is CASGTAGGTGELFF. This chain joins TRBV7-7 and TRBJ2-2, with D perhaps TRBD2 (6 bases). V dropped 8 bases and J dropped 8 bases, with 18 bases sitting between them. CDR1 and CDR2 (germline): SSHAT, FNYEAQ (reference sequence). The CDR3 loop spans 14 amino acids.

This clone has only a few counts. The V and J genes are TRBV6-1 and TRBJ1-5, with 7 bases lining up with TRBD1. The CDR3 is made up of 15 amino acids. V shed 4 bases, J shed 7 bases, and the junction held 10 bases outside the gene matches. In germline, CDR1 is MNHNS, CDR2 SASEGT. CDR3 region: CASSGSGGSLQPQHF. The CDR3 nucleotides are TGTGCCAGCAGTGGGTCAGGGGGATCGCTCCAGCCCCAGCATTTT.

This rearrangement joins TRBV30 to TRBJ2-2; D is unresolved. Germline loops: CDR1 GTSNPN, CDR2 SVGIG (reference sequence). The ends were cut back, 5 bases at V and 0 bases at J, with 7 bases in the middle. This CDR3 contains 13 residues. CDR3 in amino acids: CAWGSTNTGELFF. The CDR3 nucleotides are TGTGCCTGGGGGTCAACGAACACCGGGGAGCTGTTTTTT.

The CDR3 DNA follows: TGTGCCAGCTCACCACGGTCTAGCTCGATCACAGATACGCAGTATTTT. Its translation: CASSPRSSSITDTQYF. The chain links TRBV18 to TRBJ2-3, with a possible D match to TRBD2 (5 bases). The CDR3 contains 16 residues. Germline V gene lookup returns CDR1 KGHSH and CDR2 LQKENI. Trimming took 1 base from V and 2 from J, leaving 13 bases between them. Complete variable domain (other parts from reference TRBV18 and TRBJ2-3): NAGVMQNPRHLVRRRGQEARLRCSPMKGHSHVYWYRQLPEEGLKFMVYLQKENIIDESGMPKERFSAEFPKEGPSILRIQQVVRGDSAAYFCASSPRSSSITDTQYFGPGTRLTVL.